The present T cell receptor beta chain was sequenced within a study of CD8 T cells in Susac syndrome. The study, taken as a whole, reports: As the study acknowledged, the number of individuals who were part of its TCR sequencing and HLA analysis was relatively small.

Random hexamers were used to reverse transcribe the RNA input (roughly 0.5 to 1 ug). TCRdb analysed the immunoSEQ multiplex PCR reads with MiXCR anew, one entry per CDR3 protein. Among 150,000 to 200,000 distinct CDR3 sequences listed, 95% were seen once. Regarding this clonotype: Its antigen is unidentified.

Unmatched junction bases numbered 5, after V lost 7 bases and J lost 0 bases. In germline, CDR1 is LGHDT, CDR2 YNNKEL (reference sequence). The CDR3 consists of 15 residues. In contrast to the negatively isolated CD8+ and CD4+ T cells, TEMRA cells were FACS-enriched. This clonotype originated in a human donor with Susac syndrome. Source material: CD8+ T cells from PBMCs. This chain links TRBV3-1 with TRBJ2-2; 7 bases are shared with TRBD1. The CDR3 loop is CASNPGTANTGELFF. The CDR3 nucleotides read TGTGCCAGCAACCCCGGGACAGCGAACACCGGGGAGCTGTTTTTT.